The 24 T cell receptor beta chains listed next were all sequenced from one sample in a study of graft-versus-host responses after intestinal transplantation. TCRdb's copy holds only in-frame clones and misses some; the assay was immunoSEQ multiplex PCR. The repertoire consists of under 15,000 clones, with 77% occurring once and the leading ten covering over 3.5%. From the graft tissue, intraepithelial and lamina propria lymphocytes were released through processing. This specimen was ileum tissue, taken approximately 27 days after intestinal transplant. Source of these receptors: a human patient who received an intestinal transplant, so some T cells may come from the graft donor.

The chain has TRBV6-4 and TRBJ2-1, with D possibly TRBD2 on 6 matching bases. V gave up 3 bases and J gave up 6 bases, with 12 bases separating them. CDR3 size: 14 residues. CDR1 MRHNA and CDR2 SNTAGT come from the germline V gene. CDR3 DNA: TGTGCCAGCAGTGAGGGAGCTAGCGTCAATGAGCAGTTCTTC. Protein: CASSEGASVNEQFF.

The CDR3 nucleotides are TGTGCCAGAAGCCTAGCTGCGGGCATTAGCAATCAGCCCCAGCATTTT. Protein: CARSLAAGISNQPQHF. This sequence joins TRBV5-3 and TRBJ1-5; D is unresolved. TRBV5-3 is an ORF for which the function is uncertain. This CDR3 is 16 amino acids long. Trimming pared 4 bases from V and 0 bases from J, leaving 14 bases between.

This chain joins TRBV19 and TRBJ2-5, with 9 positions matching TRBD2. After removal of 5 bases from V and 3 bases from J, the junction contained 10 bases not matched to a gene. In germline, CDR1 is LNHDA, CDR2 SQIVND (reference sequence). The CDR3 totals 16 residues. The CDR3 nucleotides read TGTGCCAGTAGTCAACCGCCGGGACTAGCAGAAGAGACCCAGTACTTC. Its protein product is CASSQPPGLAEETQYF. Based on the CDR3 plus reference TRBV19 and TRBJ2-5, the full variable domain is DGGITQSPKYLFRKEGQNVTLSCEQNLNHDAMYWYRQDPGQGLRLIYYSQIVNDFQKGDIAEGYSVSREKKESFPLTVTSAQKNPTAFYLCASSQPPGLAEETQYFGPGTRLLVL.

This chain joins TRBV18 and TRBJ1-2; D may be TRBD1 (6 bases). Trimming took off 4 bases at V and 1 base at J, with 25 bases between the two ends. The CDR3 extends over 19 amino acids. Looked up from germline, CDR1 is KGHSH and CDR2 is LQKENI. The CDR3 loop reads CASSLSDRDTNLYNYGYTF. Here the CDR3 DNA reads TGTGCCAGCTCACTATCCGACCGGGACACAAACCTTTATAACTATGGCTACACCTTC.

The CDR3 spells CASSSNINQPQHF. The CDR3 nucleotides read TGTGCCAGCAGTTCAAACATCAATCAGCCCCAGCATTTT. This sequence joins TRBV2 and TRBJ1-5; D is unclear. The CDR3 has 13 amino acids. Trimming cost V 5 bases and J 3 bases, with 8 bases left between them. Germline-derived CDR1 and CDR2 are SNHLY and FYNNEI.

This rearrangement joins TRBV28 to TRBJ1-2; unclear D gene. CDR3 length: 14 residues. Trimming stripped 7 bases from V and 0 bases from J, with 12 bases between. CDR1 MDHEN and CDR2 SYDVKM come from the germline V gene. CDR3 sequence reads: CASKTLETNYGYTF. The CDR3 region has the DNA TGTGCCAGCAAGACCTTGGAGACTAACTATGGCTACACCTTC.

The V and J genes are TRBV7-3 and TRBJ1-2; possible D gene TRBD1, 6 bases. Per the germline V gene, CDR1 is SGHTA and CDR2 is FQGTGA. The CDR3 runs 14 residues. The V gene lost 1 base and the J gene lost 1 base, with 7 bases spanning the gap. The CDR3 reads CASSLRDNNYGYTF. CDR3 bases: TGTGCCAGCAGCTTAAGGGACAATAACTATGGCTACACCTTC.

The chain couples TRBV30 to TRBJ2-3; 9 bases line up with TRBD2. The CDR3 has 15 amino acids. The ends lost 3 bases at V and 4 bases at J; junction bases unmatched: 8. CDR1 is GTSNPN and CDR2 is SVGIG in the germline V gene (reference sequence). The CDR3 loop is CAWRRGGGASDTQYF. The CDR3 DNA reads as TGTGCCTGGAGACGAGGCGGGGGGGCCTCAGATACGCAGTATTTT.

The V call is TRBV5-1, the J call TRBJ2-1; 7 nucleotides line up with TRBD2. Germline loops: CDR1 SGHRS, CDR2 YFSETQ. CDR3 size: 15 residues. Germline trimming cut 0 bases from V and 3 bases from J; bases unmatched to any gene: 3. CDR3 bases: TGCGCCAGCAGCTTGGACGGGGACTACTACAATGAGCAGTTCTTC. Amino acids: CASSLDGDYYNEQFF. Drawing the rest from reference TRBV5-1 and TRBJ2-1, the complete variable domain is KAGVTQTPRYLIKTRGQQVTLSCSPISGHRSVSWYQQTPGQGLQFLFEYFSETQRNKGNFPGRFSGRQFSNSRSEMNVSTLELGDSALYLCASSLDGDYYNEQFFGPGTRLTVL.

The V and J genes are TRBV2 and TRBJ2-5; D possibly corresponds to TRBD2 (6 bases). The CDR3 is made up of 14 amino acids. Trimming shortened V by 8 bases and J by 3 bases, and 16 bases separated the two germline ends. Germline loops: CDR1 SNHLY, CDR2 FYNNEI. The CDR3 protein is CASEPGLGEETQYF. CDR3 coding DNA: TGTGCCAGCGAACCGGGACTGGGAGAAGAGACCCAGTACTTC.

V gene TRBV9 combines with J gene TRBJ2-5, with 12 nucleotides matching TRBD2. The ends lost 0 bases at V and 6 bases at J; junction bases unmatched: 3. Germline-derived CDR1 and CDR2 are SGDLS and YYNGEE. The CDR3 covers 15 residues. Here the CDR3 reads CASSVASGGVKTQYF. CDR3 DNA: TGTGCCAGCAGCGTAGCTAGCGGGGGGGTCAAGACCCAGTACTTC.

This rearrangement joins TRBV4-2 to TRBJ2-1; D is perhaps TRBD2 (6 bases). The length of the CDR3 is 13 residues. Germline V gene data show CDR1 as LGHNA and CDR2 as YNFKEQ. V lost 3 bases to trimming and J lost 6 bases, with 9 bases between them. This CDR3 reads CASSQTSRNEQFF. The CDR3 coding sequence is TGTGCCAGCAGCCAGACTAGTCGCAATGAGCAGTTCTTC.

This clone was picked up one time. The chain recombines TRBV2 with TRBJ2-1; 7 bases line up with TRBD1. The V and J ends lost 3 bases and 5 bases, in that order; junction bases with no gene match: 4. The germline gives CDR1 SNHLY, CDR2 FYNNEI. The CDR3 is 14 residues long. The CDR3 nucleotides read TGTGCCAGCAGTGAGACAGGGAATAACAATGAGCAGTTCTTC. This translates into CASSETGNNNEQFF.

The genes are TRBV27 and TRBJ1-1; 7 bases agree with TRBD1. V was pared by 9 bases and J by 3 bases, with 16 bases of the junction left unmatched. This CDR3 has 16 amino acids. The germline gives CDR1 MNHEY, CDR2 SMNVEV (reference sequence). The CDR3 sequence: CASRSTWTGGHTEAFF. CDR3 in DNA: TGTGCCAGTCGAAGCACTTGGACAGGTGGTCACACTGAAGCTTTCTTT.

This clone turned up a few times. V gene TRBV4-2 combines with J gene TRBJ2-1; maybe TRBD2 (6 bases). The germline gives CDR1 LGHNA, CDR2 YNFKEQ. The length of the CDR3 is 17 residues. Trimming took off 1 base at V and 0 bases at J, with 13 bases between the two ends. CDR3 bases: TGTGCCAGCAGCCAAGTGGTCTGGGGGGACTCCTACAATGAGCAGTTCTTC. Translated, it gives CASSQVVWGDSYNEQFF.

V usage is TRBV5-4 and J usage is TRBJ1-3, with 8 bases fitting TRBD1. The CDR3 runs 17 residues. Germline assignment: CDR1 SGHNT and CDR2 YYREEE (reference sequence). J was trimmed by 4 bases and V by 2 bases; bases with no gene match: 11. The CDR3: CASSFRPPTGVGNTIYF. CDR3 sequence (DNA): TGTGCCAGCAGCTTCCGGCCCCCGACAGGGGTAGGAAACACCATATATTTT.

This rearrangement joins TRBV6-5 to TRBJ2-2, with D unresolved. This CDR3 has 13 residues. V lost 5 bases, J lost 2 bases, and 6 bases lay in between. Germline CDR1 MNHEY, CDR2 SVGAGI. CDR3 DNA: TGTGCCAGCAGTGAGGTCAACACCGGGGAGCTGTTTTTT. Its translation is CASSEVNTGELFF.

The V and J genes are TRBV5-4 and TRBJ2-2, with D maybe TRBD1 (6 bases). V was trimmed by 7 bases and J by 2 bases, leaving 12 bases between them. This CDR3 is 14 amino acids long. The V gene's germline CDR1 is SGHNT and CDR2 YYREEE (reference sequence). The CDR3 sequence: CASGTGRNTGELFF. The CDR3 nucleotides are TGTGCCAGCGGTACAGGGCGAAACACCGGGGAGCTGTTTTTT.

The rearrangement links TRBV19 to TRBJ1-1; the match to TRBD1 covers 7 bases. CDR3 length: 14 residues. Unmatched junction bases numbered 6, after V lost 4 bases and J lost 4 bases. Germline V gives CDR1 LNHDA, CDR2 SQIVND (reference sequence). The CDR3 DNA reads as TGTGCCAGTAGTAGCGACAGGGTGAGCACTGAAGCTTTCTTT. Translation: CASSSDRVSTEAFF.

In DNA form, the CDR3 reads TGTGCCAGTAGCCCCGGCGTTTCTGCGGGGGTCACAGATACGCAGTATTTT. Protein sequence: CASSPGVSAGVTDTQYF. The chain uses TRBV19 and TRBJ2-3; TRBD2 aligns across 7 bases. J gave up 2 bases and V 6 bases, and 14 bases lay outside the gene matches. Germline V gene lookup returns CDR1 LNHDA and CDR2 SQIVND (reference sequence). The CDR3 covers 17 residues.

CDR3 coding DNA: TGTGCCAGCAGTTTAGGAGGCAGCTCCTACAATGAGCAGTTCTTC. As protein: CASSLGGSSYNEQFF. V is TRBV27 and J is TRBJ2-1; D may be TRBD2 (5 bases). Trimming took off 2 bases at V and 0 bases at J, with 8 bases between the two ends. The length of the CDR3 is 15 residues. Germline V gives CDR1 MNHEY, CDR2 SMNVEV (reference sequence).

The V gene is TRBV28, the J gene TRBJ1-4, with D tentatively TRBD1 (5 bases). The CDR3 is 14 residues long. Germline CDR1 and CDR2: MDHEN and SYDVKM. V was shortened by 2 bases and J by 4 bases, with 8 bases between the two germline ends. DNA of the CDR3: TGTGCCAGCAGTTTAGACAGATTTAATGAAAAACTGTTTTTT. It specifies CASSLDRFNEKLFF.

The CDR3 protein is CASSLDSKQFF. DNA for the CDR3: TGTGCCAGCAGCTTAGATAGCAAGCAGTTCTTC. The rearrangement joins TRBV7-9 to TRBJ2-1; no reliable D call. The V and J ends lost 1 base and 11 bases respectively, with 6 bases between them. CDR3 size: 11 residues. Germline V CDR1 and CDR2: SEHNR, FQNEAQ (reference sequence). Full variable domain (remainder filled in from reference TRBV7-9 and TRBJ2-1): DTGVSQNPRHKITKRGQNVTFRCDPISEHNRLYWYRQTLGQGPEFLTYFQNEAQLEKSRLLSDRFSAERPKGSFSTLEIQRTEQGDSAMYLCASSLDSKQFFGPGTRLTVL.

This clone has more than one count but fewer than ten. Other DNA sequences in the sample encode the same CDR3. The V and J genes are TRBV4-3 and TRBJ2-1, with D tentatively TRBD1 (6 bases). With 1 base removed from V and 0 bases from J, the gap between germline ends came to 10 bases. Germline V gene lookup returns CDR1 LGHNA and CDR2 YSLEER. The length of the CDR3 is 16 residues. The CDR3 sequence: CASSQVLQGSYNEQFF. The CDR3 nucleotides read TGCGCCAGCAGCCAAGTTCTACAGGGCTCCTACAATGAGCAGTTCTTC.